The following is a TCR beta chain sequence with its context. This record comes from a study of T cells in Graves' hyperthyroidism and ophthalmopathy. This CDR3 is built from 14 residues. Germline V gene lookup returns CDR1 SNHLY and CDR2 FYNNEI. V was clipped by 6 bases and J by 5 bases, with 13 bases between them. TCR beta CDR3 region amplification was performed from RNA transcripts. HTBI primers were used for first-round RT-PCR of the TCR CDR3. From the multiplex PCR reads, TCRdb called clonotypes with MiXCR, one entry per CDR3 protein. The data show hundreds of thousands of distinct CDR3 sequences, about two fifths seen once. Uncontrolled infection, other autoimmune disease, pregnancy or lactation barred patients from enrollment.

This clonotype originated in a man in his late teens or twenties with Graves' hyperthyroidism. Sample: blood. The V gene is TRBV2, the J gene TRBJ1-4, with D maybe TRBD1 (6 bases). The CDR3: CASRSTGVNEKLFF. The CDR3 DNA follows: TGTGCCAGCAGATCGACAGGAGTAAATGAAAAACTGTTTTTT.